Detailed here is one T cell receptor beta chain. It was with 60 Vbeta and 13 Jbeta primers that the PCR ran. Profiling relied on immunoSEQ multiplex PCR, and the TCRdb table lists in-frame clones only, not all of them. The sample includes some 99,000 clones, about 76% of them seen just once. The source of the sample is a study of cytomegalovirus exposure and HLA in healthy donors. This cohort consisted of healthy bone marrow donors. The source of this sequence is a man aged 35 to 55 in good health and CMV-seronegative. Source material: PBMCs.

The CDR3 region has the DNA TGTGCCAGTAGTATATCAGGGGGCGATGCAGATACGCAGTATTTT. Translation gives CASSISGGDADTQYF. This sequence joins TRBV19 and TRBJ2-3; 8 bases align to TRBD1. This CDR3 is built from 15 residues. Unmatched junction bases numbered 5, after V lost 2 bases and J lost 4 bases. Germline V gene sequence: CDR1 LNHDA, CDR2 SQIVND (reference sequence).